This TCR beta chain comes out of a study of shared T cell receptors in the human thymus. Produced via immunoSEQ multiplex PCR; TCRdb's table is partial and in-frame only. This table holds approximately 660,000 clones, over 75% found once. Germline values: CDR1 SGHTA, CDR2 FQGNSA. This CDR3 comprises 15 residues. The V and J ends lost 4 bases and 5 bases respectively, with 18 bases between them. This sample also appeared in a second study, on human thymus T cells. That report adds: Thymus pieces cut out during corrective heart surgery were the tissue that was used. Usage of V and J genes appeared biased in thymic and blood repertoires. There were highly overlapping thymic repertoires among unrelated individuals, as related research reported.

Sample: thymocytes. The gene calls are TRBV7-2 and TRBJ2-7, with D uncertain. The receptor comes from a boy under three years old with a congenital heart defect. DNA of the CDR3: TGTGCCAGCAGCTCGGCGACTTGGCCCCCGGACGAGCAGTACTTC. Its translation is CASSSATWPPDEQYF.